A selection of T cell receptor beta chains follows, all from one sample in a study of shared clonotypes between healthy human individuals. The repertoire was sequenced with immunoSEQ multiplex PCR; TCRdb's copy has only in-frame clones and lacks some. The table records 2 million to 2.5 million clones, approximately 95% of them present only once. The specimen sequenced was naive CD4+ T cells sorted from blood. These receptors came from a young man in good health. Each CDR3 is given with its conserved first and last residue. D genes are given only for firm matches. Clone size is given for some rows only: seen once, a few or many times, or a class if the clone is expanded.

J gene	V gene	D gene	clone size	CDR3 DNA	CDR3 protein
TRBJ2-7	TRBV28	TRBD2	-	TGTGCCAGTCGGCTAGCGGGGTACGAGCAGTACTTC	CASRLAGYEQYF
TRBJ2-7	TRBV10-3	TRBD1	-	TGTGCCATCAGGACCGCGCCCGGGACAGGGGATTCCTACGAGCAGTACTTC	CAIRTAPGTGDSYEQYF
TRBJ1-2	TRBV30	TRBD1	-	TGTGCCTGGACTTTACAGGGGGCGGGCGGCTACACCTTC	CAWTLQGAGGYTF
TRBJ2-1	TRBV11-2	TRBD2	-	TGTGCCAGCAGCCGTCAGGCGGGGGGCATAGCCTACAATGAGCAGTTCTTC	CASSRQAGGIAYNEQFF
TRBJ2-3	TRBV27	TRBD2	-	TGTGCCAGCAGGTTAGCGGGGGGGAACACAGATACGCAGTATTTT	CASRLAGGNTDTQYF
TRBJ2-3	TRBV2	-	once	TGTGCCAGCAGTGAAGCGCTGTCGGTACCTAGCACAGATACGCAGTATTTT	CASSEALSVPSTDTQYF
TRBJ2-3	TRBV9	TRBD2	-	TGTGCCAGCAGCGCACGCGGGGGTGCCACAGATACGCAGTATTTT	CASSARGGATDTQYF
TRBJ2-3	TRBV6-6	-	-	TGTGCCAGCAGCCAATACAGGGATGGGGTGGGAGATACGCAGTATTTT	CASSQYRDGVGDTQYF
TRBJ1-6	TRBV27	TRBD1	once	TGTGCCAGCAGCCTGGACAGGCCTAATTCACCCCTCCACTTT	CASSLDRPNSPLHF
TRBJ1-6	TRBV9	-	-	TGTGCCAGCAGCCCGGGGACGGGTAATTCACCCCTCCACTTT	CASSPGTGNSPLHF
TRBJ2-3	TRBV6-5	-	-	TGTGCCAGCAGTTACTCGATAGGGGTGGGGGCAGATACGCAGTATTTT	CASSYSIGVGADTQYF
TRBJ2-1	TRBV15	-	-	TGTGCCACCAGCAGAGATCAAGGTTATGAGCAGTTCTTC	CATSRDQGYEQFF
TRBJ1-5	TRBV6-4	-	-	TGTGCCAGCAGCCGCGAATATAGCAATCAGCCCCAGCATTTT	CASSREYSNQPQHF
TRBJ1-6	TRBV7-2	-	-	TGTGCCAGCAGCCCGTTCGGACGTGGGTATAATTCACCCCTCCACTTT	CASSPFGRGYNSPLHF
TRBJ2-7	TRBV6-1	TRBD2	once	TGTGCCAGCAGTGACCGTAGCGGGGGGAACTACGAGCAGTACTTC	CASSDRSGGNYEQYF
TRBJ1-4	TRBV6-5	-	-	TGTGCCAGCAGTGCTGCCTACCAAGAGGAAAAACTGTTTTTT	CASSAAYQEEKLFF
TRBJ2-2	TRBV6-5	-	-	TGTGCCAGCGGGACCATTATTAGAACCGGGGAGCTGTTTTTT	CASGTIIRTGELFF
TRBJ1-1	TRBV5-6	-	once	TGTGCCAGTGGGGGGCAGCTGAACACTGAAGCTTTCTTT	CASGGQLNTEAFF
TRBJ1-1	TRBV18	-	-	TGTGCCAGCTCACCAGTACAGGGTACTGAAGCTTTCTTT	CASSPVQGTEAFF
TRBJ1-3	TRBV7-9	-	-	TGTGCCAGCAGCTTAACTGGAAACACCATATATTTT	CASSLTGNTIYF
TRBJ2-1	TRBV9	-	once	TGTGCCAGCAGCGTAGAAGAAAGGGCCTCCTACAATGAGCAGTTCTTC	CASSVEERASYNEQFF
TRBJ2-1	TRBV5-1	-	-	TGCGCCAGCAGCTCAAAGAGGGACGAGGCCTACAATGAGCAGTTCTTC	CASSSKRDEAYNEQFF
TRBJ2-7	TRBV18	-	-	TGTGCCAGCTCACTAACTAGTGGCGAGCAGTACTTC	CASSLTSGEQYF
TRBJ2-5	TRBV7-9	-	-	TGTGCCAGCAGCACCCGGACAGCACAAGAGACCCAGTACTTC	CASSTRTAQETQYF
TRBJ2-1	TRBV19	TRBD1	-	TGTGCCAGTTGGGACAGGGTAGGCAATGAGCAGTTCTTC	CASWDRVGNEQFF
TRBJ2-6	TRBV12-5	TRBD1	-	TGTGCTAGTGGCCGGGACAGGGCTGGGGCCAACGTCCTGACTTTC	CASGRDRAGANVLTF
TRBJ2-2	TRBV27	-	-	TGTGCCAGCGAAGGGGGACTACCCGAGGGGAACACCGGGGAGCTGTTTTTT	CASEGGLPEGNTGELFF
TRBJ2-1	TRBV7-6	-	-	TGTGCCAGCAGCTTAGATGGCAGGGGAGGGTCCTACAATGAGCAGTTCTTC	CASSLDGRGGSYNEQFF
TRBJ2-5	TRBV5-1	-	-	TGCGCCAGCAACTTTGGGGGTACGATCCAAGAGACCCAGTACTTC	CASNFGGTIQETQYF
TRBJ2-2	TRBV5-6	-	-	TGTGCCAGCAGCTCAGGGCCGGGGATCGGGGAGCTGTTTTTT	CASSSGPGIGELFF
TRBJ1-2	TRBV27	-	-	TGTGCCAGCAGTTTACGGTTATCCCGGGATGGCTACACCTTC	CASSLRLSRDGYTF
TRBJ2-3	TRBV5-1	-	once	TGCGCCAGCAGCTTGTTGGGTACTAGCACAGATACGCAGTATTTT	CASSLLGTSTDTQYF
TRBJ2-7	TRBV23-1	TRBD1	-	TGCGCCAGGGAAAGACAGGGCATATCTCGCGAGCAGTACTTC	CARERQGISREQYF
TRBJ1-4	TRBV18	-	-	TGTGCCAGCTCATCTCAGGGATCCGCAACTAATGAAAAACTGTTTTTT	CASSSQGSATNEKLFF
TRBJ2-7	TRBV7-9	-	-	TGTGCCAGCAGCAATCCCCCAGGGAGGCCCTACGAGCAGTACTTC	CASSNPPGRPYEQYF
TRBJ2-2	TRBV29-1	-	-	TGCAGCGTGCTGGACTTCAACACCGGGGAGCTGTTTTTT	CSVLDFNTGELFF
TRBJ2-1	TRBV9	-	-	TGTGCCAGCAGCCTAGGGGGGGCTAGCGGTCCGACCTACAATGAGCAGTTCTTC	CASSLGGASGPTYNEQFF
TRBJ2-1	TRBV10-3	TRBD1	-	TGTGCCATCAGTCCTGGACAGGCACGGTTACGGTTCTTC	CAISPGQARLRFF
TRBJ2-2	TRBV5-1	-	once	TGCGCCAGCAGCCTGGCTTCAGGGACCGGGGAGCTGTTTTTT	CASSLASGTGELFF
TRBJ2-3	TRBV2	-	-	TGTGCCAGCAGCGATCTTGGGACAAGCACAGATACGCAGTATTTT	CASSDLGTSTDTQYF
TRBJ2-3	TRBV5-1	-	-	TGCGCCAGCAGCTTGGAAGTTACGCAGTATTTT	CASSLEVTQYF
TRBJ2-7	TRBV5-1	-	-	TGCGCCAGCAGCTTGGGACAGAATAGCTACGAGCAGTACTTC	CASSLGQNSYEQYF
TRBJ2-7	TRBV4-2	TRBD2	-	TGTGCCAGCAGCCAAGATCGCGGGACTACTTACGAGCAGTACTTC	CASSQDRGTTYEQYF
TRBJ2-7	TRBV5-6	TRBD2	-	TGTGCCAGCAGCCCCGGCGGGAGGGCGGCCTACGAGCAGTACTTC	CASSPGGRAAYEQYF
TRBJ2-2	TRBV7-7	-	-	TGTGCTAGCAGCGACTCGAACACCGGGGAGCTGTTTTTT	CASSDSNTGELFF
TRBJ1-5	TRBV28	-	-	TGTGCCAGCAGTTTAACCAGCGAGCCCCAGCATTTT	CASSLTSEPQHF
TRBJ1-2	TRBV9	-	-	TGTGCCAGCAGCGTTGACAGCTTCTATGGCTACACCTTC	CASSVDSFYGYTF
TRBJ2-7	TRBV6-1	-	-	TGTGCCAGCAGTGAATGGGGGACCTACGAGCAGTACTTC	CASSEWGTYEQYF
TRBJ1-4	TRBV4-1	TRBD1	once	TGCGCCAGCAGCCAAGGTTCCGACAGGGGGAATGAAAAACTGTTTTTT	CASSQGSDRGNEKLFF
TRBJ2-7	TRBV5-1	TRBD2	-	TGCGCCAGCAGCTTGACTAGCGGGAGCCCCTACGAGCAGTACTTC	CASSLTSGSPYEQYF
TRBJ1-6	TRBV14	-	-	TGTGCCAGCAGCCAAGATAGCCTGACTTATAATTCACCCCTCCACTTT	CASSQDSLTYNSPLHF
TRBJ1-3	TRBV2	-	-	TGTGCCAGCAGCTCAACTTACTCTGGAAACACCATATATTTT	CASSSTYSGNTIYF
TRBJ2-7	TRBV7-6	-	-	TGTGCCAGCAGCTCCGGAGTCGGCGAGCAGTACTTC	CASSSGVGEQYF
TRBJ2-7	TRBV5-1	TRBD2	-	TGCGCCAGCAGCTCTGTAATAGCGGGACTGTCCTACGAGCAGTACTTC	CASSSVIAGLSYEQYF
TRBJ2-5	TRBV18	-	-	TGTGCCAGCTCACCACCGAGCTTGTACCAAGAGACCCAGTACTTC	CASSPPSLYQETQYF